One sample yielded the 15 T cell receptor beta chains listed below, sequenced in a study of cytomegalovirus exposure and HLA in healthy donors listed by TCRdb under 2017. Receptor amplification or capture employed the immunoSEQ multiplex PCR assay. The multiplex PCR relied on a mix of 60 forward primers for TCR Vbeta segments and 13 reverse primers for TCR Jbeta segments. Entries here come from immuneACCESS through TCRdb and include only in-frame sequences with V and J called. Some clones fail to appear in such tables; in the studies checked, an unresolved V gene covers under half of the shortfall, and the cause of the remainder is unknown. Present in this sample are more than 95,000 clones, 10% to 13% of which were seen just once. Of the sample, roughly 4.2% is held by the ten largest clones. The sample was PBMCs. Source of these receptors: a woman younger than 35 in good health and CMV-seropositive.

The chain links TRBV6-1 to TRBJ2-7; TRBD2 matches at 15 bases. The CDR3 runs to 15 residues. The ends lost 4 bases at V and 7 bases at J; junction bases unmatched: 5. Looked up from germline, CDR1 is MNHNS and CDR2 is SASEGT. CDR3 loop: CASSGGLAGGGEQYF. CDR3 DNA sequence: TGTGCCAGCAGTGGGGGACTAGCGGGAGGCGGGGAGCAGTACTTC.

About this clone: The sample holds other DNA sequences that translate to the same CDR3. The J gene is TRBJ1-1, the V gene TRBV27; perhaps TRBD1 as D (5 bases). There are 13 residues in the CDR3. Germline assignment: CDR1 MNHEY and CDR2 SMNVEV (reference sequence). V lost 6 bases and J 7 bases, leaving 15 bases between the germline ends. The CDR3 DNA follows: TGTGCCAGCAGCTCCTTCGACAGATTTGAAGCTTTCTTT. Translated: CASSSFDRFEAFF.

This clone occurred a few times. V and J are TRBV11-2 and TRBJ1-4; 8 bases are shared with TRBD1. Unmatched junction bases numbered 10, after V lost 6 bases and J lost 7 bases. CDR3 size: 15 residues. The germline CDR1 and CDR2 sequences are SGHAT and FQNNGV. Here the CDR3 reads CASRAAGGAGEKLFF. The DNA for the CDR3 is TGTGCCAGCAGGGCAGCAGGGGGCGCGGGTGAAAAACTGTTTTTT.

The V call is TRBV9, the J call TRBJ2-3; the D gene is possibly TRBD2 (5 bases). Trimming cost V 2 bases and J 8 bases, with 21 bases left between them. The CDR3 is 16 residues long. In germline, CDR1 is SGDLS, CDR2 YYNGEE. The CDR3 reads CASSVGLASQIGTQYF. The CDR3 nucleotides read TGTGCCAGCAGCGTGGGGTTAGCGTCTCAGATTGGTACGCAGTATTTT.

This rearrangement joins TRBV25-1 to TRBJ2-2; weak D call: TRBD1 (6 bases). V lost 1 base and J 8 bases, leaving 14 bases between the germline ends. In germline, CDR1 is MGHDK, CDR2 SYGVNS. CDR3 length equals 15 residues. The DNA of the CDR3 is TGTGCCAGCAGTGAATCTGGCCTGAGGGGGGGGGAGCTGTTTTTT. It is translated as CASSESGLRGGELFF.

V is TRBV13 and J is TRBJ2-7; TRBD2 matches 10 bases. The CDR3 covers 17 residues. V trimming: 1 base; J trimming: 6 bases; junction bases outside the gene matches: 12. CDR1 and CDR2 (germline): PRHDT, FYEKMQ (reference sequence). The CDR3 loop reads CASSLAGGLAGAAEQYF. For the CDR3, the DNA is TGTGCCAGCAGCTTAGCGGGCGGGCTAGCGGGAGCAGCCGAGCAGTACTTC.

The chain is built from TRBV27 and TRBJ2-5, with TRBD1 as a possible D gene (6 bases). The CDR3 has 15 amino acids. In germline, CDR1 is MNHEY, CDR2 SMNVEV (reference sequence). Trimming shortened V by 2 bases and J by 2 bases, and 12 bases separated the two germline ends. In DNA form, the CDR3 reads TGTGCCAGCAGTTTAGGGGCTGGACAGCAAGAGACCCAGTACTTC. This encodes CASSLGAGQQETQYF.

This clone has only a few counts. V and J are TRBV27 and TRBJ1-5, with 7 bases identical to TRBD1. The CDR3 spans 14 residues. The germline CDR1 and CDR2 sequences are MNHEY and SMNVEV (reference sequence). The ends lost 2 bases at V and 2 bases at J; junction bases unmatched: 0. CDR3 sequence reads: CASSLGTGNQPQHF. In DNA, the CDR3 is TGTGCCAGCAGTTTAGGGACAGGCAATCAGCCCCAGCATTTT.

This clone was detected only a few times. The chain links TRBV4-2 to TRBJ2-7; no reliable D call. The CDR3 covers 11 residues. V shed 0 bases and J shed 7 bases, with 4 bases lying between them. The V gene's germline CDR1 is LGHNA and CDR2 YNFKEQ. CDR3 amino acids: CASSQDREQYF. CDR3 sequence (DNA): TGTGCCAGCAGCCAAGATCGGGAGCAGTACTTC.

The DNA of the CDR3 is TGTGCCAGCAGCCCCACGGGCCAGCATTTT. This codes for CASSPTGQHF. The chain links TRBV7-4 to TRBJ1-5, with D unclear. Trimming left V 5 bases short and J 12 bases short, with 8 bases between. This CDR3 has 10 residues. The germline V gene has CDR1 SGHVT and CDR2 SQSDAQ.

The rearrangement joins TRBV5-1 to TRBJ2-1, with TRBD1 identical over 10 bases. This CDR3 has 15 amino acids. J was trimmed by 4 bases and V by 4 bases; bases with no gene match: 5. CDR1 SGHRS and CDR2 YFSETQ come from the germline V gene. For the CDR3, the DNA is TGCGCCAGCAGCCTCGGGACAGGGGCATACAATGAGCAGTTCTTC. Residues: CASSLGTGAYNEQFF.

In its sample, this clone was seen a few times. The J gene is TRBJ2-5, the V gene TRBV19; 8 bases agree with TRBD2. CDR1 is LNHDA and CDR2 is SQIVND in the germline V gene (reference sequence). The junction had 10 bases not matched to a gene; V was cut back by 8 bases and J by 2 bases. CDR3 length: 15 amino acids. The CDR3 protein is CASGRTSGRQETQYF. CDR3 DNA sequence: TGTGCCAGTGGGCGCACTAGCGGAAGACAAGAGACCCAGTACTTC.

This clone showed up just once. This chain links TRBV19 with TRBJ2-1; TRBD1 aligns across 7 bases. With V trimmed by 0 bases and J by 7 bases, 6 bases remained unmatched. There are 15 residues in the CDR3. The V gene's germline CDR1 is LNHDA and CDR2 SQIVND (reference sequence). CDR3 DNA sequence: TGTGCCAGTAGTATAGATCTCTACAGGGGAAATGAGCAGTTCTTC. It yields the protein CASSIDLYRGNEQFF.

The V and J genes are TRBV27 and TRBJ2-7, with D maybe TRBD1 (5 bases). The CDR3 length is 15 residues. In germline, CDR1 is MNHEY, CDR2 SMNVEV (reference sequence). V was clipped by 3 bases and J by 7 bases, with 19 bases between them. Here the CDR3 DNA reads TGTGCCAGCAGTTTCGAGTCCAGGGTCCAAGAGGAGCAGTACTTC. Translated, it gives CASSFESRVQEEQYF.

This clone has more than one count but fewer than ten. The chain combines TRBV7-3 with TRBJ2-2; 9 bases are shared with TRBD2. The CDR3 is made up of 16 amino acids. Germline V gene sequence: CDR1 SGHTA, CDR2 FQGTGA. Germline trimming cut 2 bases from V and 7 bases from J; bases unmatched to any gene: 8. The CDR3 protein is CASSLSWREGDGELFF. CDR3 nucleotides: TGTGCCAGCAGCTTATCCTGGCGGGAGGGTGACGGGGAGCTGTTTTTT.